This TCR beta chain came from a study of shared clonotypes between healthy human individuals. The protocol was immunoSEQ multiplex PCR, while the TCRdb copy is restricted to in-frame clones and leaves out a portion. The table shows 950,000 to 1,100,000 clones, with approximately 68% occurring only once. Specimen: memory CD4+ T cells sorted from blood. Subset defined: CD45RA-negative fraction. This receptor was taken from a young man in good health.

CDR3 nucleotide sequence: TGTGCCAGCAGCTTAGATACGGGACGATTATACAATGAGCAGTTCTTC. Its translation: CASSLDTGRLYNEQFF. The chain uses TRBV7-3 and TRBJ2-1; either TRBD1 or TRBD2 may supply D (5 bases each). V was trimmed by 2 bases and J by 4 bases, leaving 15 bases between them. Germline loops: CDR1 SGHTA, CDR2 FQGTGA. This CDR3 comprises 16 residues.